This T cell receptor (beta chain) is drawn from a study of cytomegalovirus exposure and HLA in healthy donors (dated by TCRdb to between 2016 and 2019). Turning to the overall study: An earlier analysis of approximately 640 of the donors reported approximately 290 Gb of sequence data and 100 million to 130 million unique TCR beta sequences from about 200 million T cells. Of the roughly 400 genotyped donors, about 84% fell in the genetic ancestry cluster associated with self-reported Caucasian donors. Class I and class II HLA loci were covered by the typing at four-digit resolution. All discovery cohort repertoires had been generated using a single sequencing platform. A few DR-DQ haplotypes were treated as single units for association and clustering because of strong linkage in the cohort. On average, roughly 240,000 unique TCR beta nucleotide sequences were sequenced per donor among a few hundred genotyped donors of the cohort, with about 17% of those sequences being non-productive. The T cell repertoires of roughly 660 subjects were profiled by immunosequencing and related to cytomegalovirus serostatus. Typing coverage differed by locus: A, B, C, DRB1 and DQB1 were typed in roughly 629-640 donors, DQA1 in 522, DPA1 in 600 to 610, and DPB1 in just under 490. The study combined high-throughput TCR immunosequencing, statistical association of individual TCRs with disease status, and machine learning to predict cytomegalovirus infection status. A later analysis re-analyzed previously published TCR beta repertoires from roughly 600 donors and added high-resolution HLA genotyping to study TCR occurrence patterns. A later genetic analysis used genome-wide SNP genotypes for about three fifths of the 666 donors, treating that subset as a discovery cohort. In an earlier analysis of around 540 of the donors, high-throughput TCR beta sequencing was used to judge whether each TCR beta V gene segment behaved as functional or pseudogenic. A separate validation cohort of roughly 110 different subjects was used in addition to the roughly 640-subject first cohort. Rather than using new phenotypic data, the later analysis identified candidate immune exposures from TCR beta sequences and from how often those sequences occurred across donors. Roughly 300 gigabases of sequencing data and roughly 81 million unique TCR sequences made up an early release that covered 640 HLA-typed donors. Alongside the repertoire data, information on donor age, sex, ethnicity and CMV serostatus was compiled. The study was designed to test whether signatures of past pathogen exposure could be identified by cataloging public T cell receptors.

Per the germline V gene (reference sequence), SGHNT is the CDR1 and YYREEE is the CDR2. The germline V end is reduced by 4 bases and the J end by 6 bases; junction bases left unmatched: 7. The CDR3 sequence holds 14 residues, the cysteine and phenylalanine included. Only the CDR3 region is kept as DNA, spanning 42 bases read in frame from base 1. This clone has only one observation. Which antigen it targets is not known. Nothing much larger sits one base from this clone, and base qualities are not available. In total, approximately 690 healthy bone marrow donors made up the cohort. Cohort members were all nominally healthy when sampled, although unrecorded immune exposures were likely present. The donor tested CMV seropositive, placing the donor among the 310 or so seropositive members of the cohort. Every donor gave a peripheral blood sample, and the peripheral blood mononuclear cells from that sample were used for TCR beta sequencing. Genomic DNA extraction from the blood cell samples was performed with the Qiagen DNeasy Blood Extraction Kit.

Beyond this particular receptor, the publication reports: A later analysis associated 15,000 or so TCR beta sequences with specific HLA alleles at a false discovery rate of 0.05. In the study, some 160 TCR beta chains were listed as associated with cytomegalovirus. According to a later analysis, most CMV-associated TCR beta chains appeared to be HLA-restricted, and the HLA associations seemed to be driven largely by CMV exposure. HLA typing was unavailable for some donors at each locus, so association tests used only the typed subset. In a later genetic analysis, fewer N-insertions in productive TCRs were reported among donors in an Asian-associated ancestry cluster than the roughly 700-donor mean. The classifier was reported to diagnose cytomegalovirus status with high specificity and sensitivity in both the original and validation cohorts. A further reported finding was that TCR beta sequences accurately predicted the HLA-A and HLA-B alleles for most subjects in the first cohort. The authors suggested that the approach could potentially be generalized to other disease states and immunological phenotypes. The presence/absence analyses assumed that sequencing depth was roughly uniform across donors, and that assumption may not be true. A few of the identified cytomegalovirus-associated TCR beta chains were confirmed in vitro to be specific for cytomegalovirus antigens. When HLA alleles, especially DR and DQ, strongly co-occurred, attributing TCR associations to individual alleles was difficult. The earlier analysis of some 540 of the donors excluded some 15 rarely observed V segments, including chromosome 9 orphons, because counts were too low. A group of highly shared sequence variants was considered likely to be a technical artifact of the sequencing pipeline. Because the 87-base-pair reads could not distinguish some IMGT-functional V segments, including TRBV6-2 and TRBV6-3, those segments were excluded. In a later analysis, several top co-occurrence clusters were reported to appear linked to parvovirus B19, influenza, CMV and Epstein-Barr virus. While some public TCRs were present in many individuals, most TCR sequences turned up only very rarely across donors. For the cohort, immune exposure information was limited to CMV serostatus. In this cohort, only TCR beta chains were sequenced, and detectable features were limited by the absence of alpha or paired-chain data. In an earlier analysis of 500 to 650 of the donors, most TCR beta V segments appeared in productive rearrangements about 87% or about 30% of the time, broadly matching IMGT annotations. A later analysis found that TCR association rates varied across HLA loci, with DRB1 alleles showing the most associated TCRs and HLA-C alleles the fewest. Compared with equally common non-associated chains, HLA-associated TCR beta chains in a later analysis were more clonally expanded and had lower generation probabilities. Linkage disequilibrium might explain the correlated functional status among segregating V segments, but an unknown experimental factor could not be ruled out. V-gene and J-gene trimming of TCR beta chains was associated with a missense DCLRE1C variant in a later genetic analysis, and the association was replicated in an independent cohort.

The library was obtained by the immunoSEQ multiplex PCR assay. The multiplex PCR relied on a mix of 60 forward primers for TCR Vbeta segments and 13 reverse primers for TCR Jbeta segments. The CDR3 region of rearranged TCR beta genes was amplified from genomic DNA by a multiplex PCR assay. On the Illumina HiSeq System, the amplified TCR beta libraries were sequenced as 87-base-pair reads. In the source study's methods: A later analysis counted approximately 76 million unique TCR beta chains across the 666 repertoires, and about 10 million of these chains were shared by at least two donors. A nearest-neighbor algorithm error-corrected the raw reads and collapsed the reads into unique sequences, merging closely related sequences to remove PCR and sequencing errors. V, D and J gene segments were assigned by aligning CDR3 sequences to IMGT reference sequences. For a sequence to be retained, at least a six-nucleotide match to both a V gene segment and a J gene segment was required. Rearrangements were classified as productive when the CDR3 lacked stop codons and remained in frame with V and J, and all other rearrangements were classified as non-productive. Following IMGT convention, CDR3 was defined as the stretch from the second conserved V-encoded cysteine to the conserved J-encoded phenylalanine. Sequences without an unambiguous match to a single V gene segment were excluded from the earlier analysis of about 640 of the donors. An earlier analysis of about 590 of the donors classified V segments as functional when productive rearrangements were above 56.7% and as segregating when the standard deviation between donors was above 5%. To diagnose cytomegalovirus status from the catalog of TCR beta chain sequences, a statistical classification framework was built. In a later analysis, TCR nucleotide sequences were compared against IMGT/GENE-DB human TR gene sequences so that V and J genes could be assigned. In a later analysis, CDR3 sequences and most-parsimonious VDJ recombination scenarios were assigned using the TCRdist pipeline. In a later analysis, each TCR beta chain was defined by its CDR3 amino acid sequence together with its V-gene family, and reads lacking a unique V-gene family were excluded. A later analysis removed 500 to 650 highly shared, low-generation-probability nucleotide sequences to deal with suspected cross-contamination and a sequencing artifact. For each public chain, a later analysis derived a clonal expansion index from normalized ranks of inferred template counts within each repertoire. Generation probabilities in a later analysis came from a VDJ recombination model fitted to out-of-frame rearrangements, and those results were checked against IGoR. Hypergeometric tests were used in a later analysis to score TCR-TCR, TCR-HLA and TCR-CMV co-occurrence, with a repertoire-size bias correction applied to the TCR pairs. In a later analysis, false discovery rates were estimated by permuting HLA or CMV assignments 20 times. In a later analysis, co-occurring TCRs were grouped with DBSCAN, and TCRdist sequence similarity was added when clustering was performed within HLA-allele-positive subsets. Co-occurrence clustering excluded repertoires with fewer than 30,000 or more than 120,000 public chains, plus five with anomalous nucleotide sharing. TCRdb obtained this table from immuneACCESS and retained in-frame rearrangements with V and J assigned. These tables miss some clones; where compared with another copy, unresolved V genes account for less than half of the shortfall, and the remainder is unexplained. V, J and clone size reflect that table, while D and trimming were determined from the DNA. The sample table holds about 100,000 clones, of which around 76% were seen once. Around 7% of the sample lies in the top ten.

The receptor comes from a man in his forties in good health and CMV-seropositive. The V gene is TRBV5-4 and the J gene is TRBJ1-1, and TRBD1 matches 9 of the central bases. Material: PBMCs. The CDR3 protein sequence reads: CASSITGGFAEAFF. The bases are TGTGCCAGCAGCATTACAGGGGGCTTTGCTGAAGCTTTCTTT. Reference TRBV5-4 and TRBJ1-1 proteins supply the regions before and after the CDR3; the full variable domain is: ETGVTQSPTHLIKTRGQQVTLRCSSQSGHNTVSWYQQALGQGPQFIFQYYREEENGRGNFPPRFSGLQFPNYSSELNVNALELDDSALYLCASSITGGFAEAFFGQGTRLTVV.